These 21 T cell receptor beta chains came from one sample sequenced in a study of a mutant IDH1 vaccine in newly diagnosed glioma. Time point defined: baseline, week 1 (first vaccination visit). Treatment here: pre-vaccination baseline after standard-of-care therapy. TCRdb keeps only in-frame clones here, not all; method: immunoSEQ multiplex PCR. The repertoire includes around 89,000 clones, about four fifths of them detected once, and approximately 7.4% sits in the top ten. The sample here was PBMCs, taken from a glioma patient treated with radiotherapy, temozolomide or both. These receptors were obtained from a woman aged 50 to 60 with glioma.

The chain is built from TRBV6-6 and TRBJ1-1, with D perhaps TRBD1 (5 bases). Deletions cut 0 bases from V and 0 bases from J, with 8 bases between. Germline V gene lookup returns CDR1 MNHNY and CDR2 SVGAGI (reference sequence). The CDR3 sequence is 15 residues long. The CDR3 spells CASSYSNRMNTEAFF. For the CDR3, the DNA is TGTGCCAGCAGTTACTCGAACAGGATGAACACTGAAGCTTTCTTT.

The chain carries TRBV5-6 and TRBJ1-6, with D perhaps TRBD1 (6 bases). The CDR3 is made up of 14 amino acids. The germline V gene has CDR1 SGHDT and CDR2 YYEEEE. V dropped 4 bases and J dropped 9 bases, with 14 bases sitting between them. As DNA, the CDR3 is TGTGCCAGCAGCCGAAAGACAGGTACTTCACCCCTCCACTTT. Translation: CASSRKTGTSPLHF.

The chain joins TRBV4-1 to TRBJ1-1; D is possibly TRBD1 (5 bases). The germline gives CDR1 MGHRA, CDR2 YSYEKL. There are 15 residues in the CDR3. Between the trimmed V and J ends, which lost 5 bases and 0 bases, there was a span of 13 bases. This CDR3 is CASSFRGDLNTEAFF. The CDR3 DNA reads as TGCGCCAGCAGCTTCAGAGGGGACTTGAACACTGAAGCTTTCTTT.

This clone was seen a single time. The J gene is TRBJ1-5, the V gene TRBV5-1; the match to TRBD1 covers 7 bases. The trim removed 3 bases at V and 2 bases at J, leaving 2 bases unmatched. CDR3 length: 14 residues. Germline values: CDR1 SGHRS, CDR2 YFSETQ. The CDR3 reads CASSSGTGNQPQHF. The CDR3 DNA reads TGCGCCAGCAGCTCCGGGACAGGCAATCAGCCCCAGCATTTT.

The J gene is TRBJ2-7, the V gene TRBV27; maybe TRBD1 (6 bases). The V gene's germline CDR1 is MNHEY and CDR2 SMNVEV (reference sequence). This CDR3 is built from 17 residues. Trimming stripped 6 bases from V and 3 bases from J, with 24 bases between. CDR3 nucleotides: TGTGCCAGCAGCCAAACCGGGAACAGGGCTGATCGCTACGAGCAGTACTTC. Amino acid sequence: CASSQTGNRADRYEQYF.

The chain uses TRBV30 and TRBJ1-5, with a tentative D call TRBD1 (6 bases). V shed 4 bases and J shed 2 bases, with 21 bases lying between them. This CDR3 is built from 17 residues. The germline V gene encodes CDR1 GTSNPN and CDR2 SVGIG (reference sequence). The CDR3 DNA sequence: TGTGCCTGGATGCGGGGCAGGGGATGGGATCGCAATCAGCCCCAGCATTTT. This codes for CAWMRGRGWDRNQPQHF.

The genes are TRBV7-8 and TRBJ1-2; the D gene is possibly TRBD1 (5 bases). Germline CDR1 reads SGHVS; CDR2 reads FQNEAQ. Trimming removed 5 bases from V and 3 bases from J, with 16 bases in between. The CDR3 consists of 15 residues. CDR3 nucleotides: TGTGCCAGCAGCCCAGTGGACATTTGGGACTATGGCTACACCTTC. Residues: CASSPVDIWDYGYTF.

This sequence joins TRBV25-1 and TRBJ1-2, with 7 bases that match TRBD1. Germline V gene data show CDR1 as MGHDK and CDR2 as SYGVNS. This CDR3 contains 14 residues. The junction had 5 bases not matched to a gene; V was cut back by 6 bases and J by 1 base. The CDR3 DNA reads as TGTGCCAGCAGCCGGGACAGTGGTAACTATGGCTACACCTTC. Its protein product is CASSRDSGNYGYTF.

This chain uses TRBV19 with TRBJ1-5, with D maybe TRBD1 (6 bases). V lost 5 bases and J 2 bases, leaving 10 bases between the germline ends. The CDR3 contains 14 residues. Germline lookup yields CDR1 LNHDA and CDR2 SQIVND (reference sequence). CDR3 in amino acids: CASSWPGGNQPQHF. CDR3 coding DNA: TGTGCCAGTAGTTGGCCAGGGGGCAATCAGCCCCAGCATTTT.

The gene calls are TRBV7-2 and TRBJ2-5; 10 nucleotides line up with TRBD1. V gave up 4 bases and J gave up 5 bases; unmatched junction bases: 7. CDR3 length equals 15 residues. Per germline, CDR1 SGHTA and CDR2 FQGNSA. The CDR3 spells CASSSRQGATETQYF. The CDR3 DNA follows: TGTGCCAGCAGCTCGCGACAGGGGGCAACGGAGACCCAGTACTTC.

The chain couples TRBV6-5 to TRBJ1-1, with a possible D match to TRBD1 (6 bases). CDR3 length equals 15 residues. V lost 6 bases and J 1 base, leaving 15 bases between the germline ends. Germline CDR1 and CDR2: MNHEY and SVGAGI. CDR3 loop: CASRVGGKENTEAFF. In nucleotides, the CDR3 is TGTGCCAGCAGGGTCGGGGGCAAGGAGAACACTGAAGCTTTCTTT.

The rearrangement uses TRBV6-5 and TRBJ1-1; D uncertain. The CDR3 covers 15 residues. Germline-derived CDR1 and CDR2 are MNHEY and SVGAGI. The germline V and J ends were trimmed by 2 bases and 5 bases, with 15 bases remaining between them. The CDR3 nucleotides read TGTGCCAGCAGTTACACGGCCGTTCTCCGGACTGAAGCTTTCTTT. This codes for CASSYTAVLRTEAFF.

The rearrangement joins TRBV5-4 to TRBJ1-4; tentative D call: TRBD1 (5 bases). Germline lookup yields CDR1 SGHNT and CDR2 YYREEE (reference sequence). Trimming stripped 0 bases from V and 8 bases from J, with 11 bases between. The length of the CDR3 is 14 residues. The CDR3 reads CASSLAGTGEKLFF. DNA for the CDR3: TGTGCCAGCAGCTTGGCCGGGACGGGAGAAAAACTGTTTTTT.

The V and J genes are TRBV4-3 and TRBJ1-2, with 7 bases fitting TRBD1. The V gene end was trimmed by 0 bases and the J gene end by 4 bases; junction bases not matched to a gene: 8. Germline values: CDR1 LGHNA, CDR2 YSLEER. The CDR3 covers 16 residues. The CDR3 is CASSQDLAGGTYGYTF. The DNA of the CDR3 is TGCGCCAGCAGCCAAGATCTGGCAGGGGGGACCTATGGCTACACCTTC.

There are a few counts of this clone. The V gene is TRBV5-4, the J gene TRBJ1-4, with D hard to call. CDR1 is SGHNT, CDR2 YYREEE, per germline (reference sequence). The CDR3 consists of 12 residues. Trimming left V 4 bases short and J 12 bases short, with 13 bases between. CDR3 in DNA: TGTGCCAGCAGCCCGCTGGGCGGGGAACTGTTTTTT. Amino acid sequence: CASSPLGGELFF.

V is TRBV19 and J is TRBJ2-2; D is perhaps TRBD1 or TRBD2 (6 bases each). Trimming stripped 7 bases from V and 1 base from J, with 16 bases between. CDR1 LNHDA and CDR2 SQIVND come from the germline V gene (reference sequence). CDR3 length: 16 amino acids. CDR3 in DNA: TGTGCCAGTATCAAGGGGGGACCGGGGAACACCGGGGAGCTGTTTTTT. Encoded protein: CASIKGGPGNTGELFF.

The CDR3 reads CASSLDEAVGAFF. The CDR3 nucleotides read TGTGCCAGCAGCTTAGATGAGGCCGTGGGGGCTTTCTTT. This rearrangement joins TRBV11-3 to TRBJ1-1; no clear D gene. The CDR3 is made up of 13 amino acids. Trimming removed 0 bases from V and 11 bases from J, with 13 bases in between. The germline CDR1 and CDR2 sequences are SGHNT and YENEEA.

The chain employs TRBV27 and TRBJ2-1, with no clear D. V was pared by 1 base and J by 5 bases, with 12 bases between. Germline CDR1 reads MNHEY; CDR2 reads SMNVEV (reference sequence). The CDR3 is made up of 15 amino acids. The CDR3 region has the DNA TGTGCCAGCAGTTTATTGGGTAGCTGGGACAATGAGCAGTTCTTC. Translation: CASSLLGSWDNEQFF.

CDR3 nucleotides: TGTGCCAGCAGTGCTTTACAGGGGTCCGAGCAGTACTTC. Translated: CASSALQGSEQYF. This chain links TRBV6-4 with TRBJ2-7; 7 bases map to TRBD1. Looked up from germline, CDR1 is MRHNA and CDR2 is SNTAGT. This CDR3 has 13 residues. V was clipped by 4 bases and J by 6 bases; unmatched bases: 6.

This clone was picked up one time. The chain employs TRBV9 and TRBJ1-1, with 9 positions matching TRBD1. The CDR3 contains 16 residues. Germline trimming cut 0 bases from V and 6 bases from J; bases unmatched to any gene: 9. Germline CDR1 is SGDLS and CDR2 is YYNGEE. CDR3 residues: CASSVGDRVYGSEAFF. CDR3 nucleotides: TGTGCCAGCAGCGTAGGGGACAGGGTTTACGGATCTGAAGCTTTCTTT.

The chain couples TRBV6-1 to TRBJ1-5; the D is unclear. The length of the CDR3 is 15 residues. Trimming shortened V by 6 bases and J by 0 bases, and 12 bases separated the two germline ends. CDR1 and CDR2 from the germline V gene are MNHNS and SASEGT. The CDR3 DNA follows: TGTGCCAGCAGCGACGATCTTTATAGCAATCAGCCCCAGCATTTT. It is translated as CASSDDLYSNQPQHF.